The clone carrying this TCR beta chain was seen once. The antigen is not known. Trimming cost V 3 bases and J 2 bases, with 9 bases left between them. CDR3 length equals 14 residues. Germline V CDR1 and CDR2: MRHNA, SNTAGT. The data stem from a study of T cell responses to AZD1222 COVID-19 vaccine. Overall study results and limits: Nearly half of unique spike-specific TCRs reportedly avoided B.1.351 and B.1.1.7 mutated regions. Repertoires were collected only later (after the peak T cell response had occurred).

Here immunoSEQ multiplex PCR was the method, and the copy in TCRdb shows in-frame clones only, minus some. The repertoire includes around 140,000 clones, more than 90% of them detected once, and 1.5% to 2% sits in the top ten. This clonotype was sampled from an adult in good health. The V call is TRBV6-4, the J call TRBJ2-3; TRBD2 is a possible D gene (7 bases). Sequencing was performed on peripheral blood, taken on day 0 of AZD1222 vaccination. The CDR3 spells CASSEGGHTDTQYF. CDR3 DNA sequence: TGTGCCAGCAGTGAGGGGGGGCACACAGATACGCAGTATTTT.